This T cell receptor beta chain was recovered during a study of early stage breast cancer tumors. The wider study: Average read coverage per sample was roughly 9.1-fold.

Points from the study as a whole: Comparing each tissue with blood distinguished tumor from normal in about 85% of the 16 patients. Commonly generated sequences made up most enriched TCRB sequences shared between patients.

This clone has just a few counts. Its antigen is as yet unknown. This CDR3 spans 13 amino acids. V was cut by 5 bases and J by 2 bases, with 9 bases left in between. The V gene's germline CDR1 is SGHNT and CDR2 YENEEA. Each sample had two DNA replicates, about 0.52 ug blood or roughly 1.4 ug tissue. The table came from immunoSEQ multiplex PCR; TCRdb's copy has only in-frame clones and leaves some out. The table lists roughly 30,000 clones, around 53% of them singletons. The source of this sequence is a person aged 45-60 years with breast cancer. The V gene is TRBV11-3, the J gene TRBJ1-1, with D uncertain. The specimen was breast tumor tissue. For the CDR3, the DNA is TGTGCCAGCAGCGAGGACGTAAACACTGAAGCTTTCTTT. It codes for CASSEDVNTEAFF.